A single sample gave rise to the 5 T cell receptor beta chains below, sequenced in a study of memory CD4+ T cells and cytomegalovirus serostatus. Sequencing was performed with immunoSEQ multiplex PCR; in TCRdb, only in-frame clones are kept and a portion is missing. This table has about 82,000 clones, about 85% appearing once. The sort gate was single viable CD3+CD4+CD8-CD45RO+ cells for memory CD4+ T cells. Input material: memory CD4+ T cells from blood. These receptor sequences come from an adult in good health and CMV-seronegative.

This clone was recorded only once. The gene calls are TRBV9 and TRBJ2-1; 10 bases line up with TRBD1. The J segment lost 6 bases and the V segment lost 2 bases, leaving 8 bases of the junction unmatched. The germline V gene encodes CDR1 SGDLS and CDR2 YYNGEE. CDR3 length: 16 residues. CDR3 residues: CASSVIRDRGINEQFF. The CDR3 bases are TGTGCCAGCAGCGTGATACGGGACAGGGGAATCAATGAGCAGTTCTTC.

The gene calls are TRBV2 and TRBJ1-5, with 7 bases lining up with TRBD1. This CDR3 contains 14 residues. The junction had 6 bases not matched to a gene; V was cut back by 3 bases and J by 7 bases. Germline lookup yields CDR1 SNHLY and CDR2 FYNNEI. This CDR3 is CASSDQGGGQPQHF. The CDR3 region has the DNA TGTGCCAGCAGTGACCAGGGAGGGGGCCAGCCCCAGCATTTT. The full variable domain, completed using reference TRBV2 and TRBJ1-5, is EPEVTQTPSHQVTQMGQEVILRCVPISNHLYFYWYRQILGQKVEFLVSFYNNEISEKSEIFDDQFSVERPDGSNFTLKIRSTKLEDSAMYFCASSDQGGGQPQHFGDGTRLSIL.

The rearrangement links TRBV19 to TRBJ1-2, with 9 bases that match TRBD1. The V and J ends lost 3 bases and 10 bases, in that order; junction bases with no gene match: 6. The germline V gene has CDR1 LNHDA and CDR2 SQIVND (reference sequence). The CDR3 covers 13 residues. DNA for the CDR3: TGTGCCAGTAGTATTAACAGGGGGCGCGACTACACCTTC. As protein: CASSINRGRDYTF.

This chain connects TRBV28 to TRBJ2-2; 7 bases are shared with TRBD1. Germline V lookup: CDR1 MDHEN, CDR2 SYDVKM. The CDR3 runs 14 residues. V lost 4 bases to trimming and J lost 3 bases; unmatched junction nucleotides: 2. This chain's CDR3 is CASSWGQHTGELFF. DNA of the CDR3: TGTGCCAGCAGTTGGGGACAGCACACCGGGGAGCTGTTTTTT.

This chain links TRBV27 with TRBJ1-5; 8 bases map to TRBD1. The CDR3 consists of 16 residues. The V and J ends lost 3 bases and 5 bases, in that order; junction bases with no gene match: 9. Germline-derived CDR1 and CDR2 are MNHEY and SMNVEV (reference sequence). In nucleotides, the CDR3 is TGTGCCAGCAGTTTGGCAGGGGGCGTAGGCTATCAGCCCCAGCATTTT. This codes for CASSLAGGVGYQPQHF.